This T cell receptor beta chain came from a study of CD8 T cells in Susac syndrome. The CDR3 totals 11 residues. V was cut by 1 base and J by 8 bases, with 8 bases left in between. Per the germline V gene, CDR1 is GTSNPN and CDR2 is SVGIG (reference sequence). RNA, at about 0.45 to 1 ug, was reverse transcribed with random hexamers. It was immunoSEQ multiplex PCR that amplified TCR beta CDR3 across 54 Vbeta and 13 Jbeta. TCRdb re-derived calls from the immunoSEQ multiplex PCR reads in MiXCR, one entry per CDR3 protein. Of 250,000 to 300,000 distinct CDR3 sequences in the sample, roughly 85% were seen once. Sequencing of TCR beta covered CD8+ and CD4+ T cells obtained from blood. The patients who served as multiple sclerosis controls were treatment-naive and had stable or active relapsing-remitting disease that fulfilled the revised McDonald criteria.

This rearrangement joins TRBV30 to TRBJ1-1, with a weak D call TRBD1 (6 bases). The receptor was isolated from a human donor with multiple sclerosis. The sample was CD8+ T cells from PBMCs. CDR3 amino acids: CAWSEGDEAFF. As DNA, the CDR3 is TGTGCCTGGAGTGAGGGGGACGAAGCTTTCTTT.